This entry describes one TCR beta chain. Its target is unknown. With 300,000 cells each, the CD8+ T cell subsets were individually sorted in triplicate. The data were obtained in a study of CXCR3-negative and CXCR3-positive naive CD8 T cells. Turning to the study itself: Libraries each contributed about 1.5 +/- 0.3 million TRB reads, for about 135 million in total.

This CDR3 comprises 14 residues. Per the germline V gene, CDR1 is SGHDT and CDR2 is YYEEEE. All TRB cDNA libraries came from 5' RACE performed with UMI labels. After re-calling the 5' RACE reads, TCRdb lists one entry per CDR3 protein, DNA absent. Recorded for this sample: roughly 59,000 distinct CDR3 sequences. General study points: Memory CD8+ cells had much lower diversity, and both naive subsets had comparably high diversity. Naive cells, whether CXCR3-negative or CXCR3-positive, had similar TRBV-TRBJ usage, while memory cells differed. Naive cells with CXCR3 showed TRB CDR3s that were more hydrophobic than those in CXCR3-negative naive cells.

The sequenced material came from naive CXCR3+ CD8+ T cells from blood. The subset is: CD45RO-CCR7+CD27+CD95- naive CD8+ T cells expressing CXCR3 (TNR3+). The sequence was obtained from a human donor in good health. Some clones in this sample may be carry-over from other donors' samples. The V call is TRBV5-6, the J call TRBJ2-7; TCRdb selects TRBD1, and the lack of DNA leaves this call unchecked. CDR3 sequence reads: CASSGDRFGYEQYF.